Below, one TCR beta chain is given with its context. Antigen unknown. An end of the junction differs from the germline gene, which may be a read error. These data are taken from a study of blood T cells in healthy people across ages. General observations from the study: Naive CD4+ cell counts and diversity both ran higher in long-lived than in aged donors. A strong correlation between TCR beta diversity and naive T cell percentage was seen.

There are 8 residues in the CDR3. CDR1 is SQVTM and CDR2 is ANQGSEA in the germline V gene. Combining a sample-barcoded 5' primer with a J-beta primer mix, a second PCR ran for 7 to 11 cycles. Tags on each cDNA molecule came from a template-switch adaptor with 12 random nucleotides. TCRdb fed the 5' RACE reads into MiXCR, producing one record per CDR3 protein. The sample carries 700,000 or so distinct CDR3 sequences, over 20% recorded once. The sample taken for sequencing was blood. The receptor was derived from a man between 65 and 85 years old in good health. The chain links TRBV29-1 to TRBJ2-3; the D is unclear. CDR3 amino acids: CSVDTRHF. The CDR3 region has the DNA TGCAGCGTTGACACCCGACATTTT.